A single T cell receptor beta chain is shown here with its context. What it binds is unknown. Germline V gene lookup returns CDR1 SGHNT and CDR2 YYREEE (reference sequence). V lost 2 bases, J lost 7 bases, and 3 bases stayed unmatched. The CDR3 has 16 amino acids. The time point: blood 4 weeks post-SBRT, at nephrectomy. As for treatment: 15 Gy SBRT to primary tumor, nephrectomy 4 weeks later. Nephrectomy followed 15 Gy stereotactic body radiation by 4 weeks. Radiation-treated patients gave blood at baseline, week 2 and week 4. The record originates from a study of radiation and T cells in renal cell carcinoma. Study results and caveats: No pretreatment tumor biopsies were available for baseline clonotypes.

The protocol was immunoSEQ multiplex PCR, while the TCRdb copy is restricted to in-frame clones and leaves out a portion. The sample has 75,000 to 90,000 clones, roughly nine tenths seen once. The chain is built from TRBV5-4 and TRBJ2-2; 15 nucleotides line up with TRBD2. This TCR was recovered from a woman aged 70 to 79 with renal cell carcinoma. Sequences were derived from blood, sampled from a patient whose treatment included radiotherapy and nephrectomy. The CDR3 region is CASSFGLAGGDGELFF. The CDR3, as DNA: TGTGCCAGCAGCTTCGGACTAGCGGGGGGGGACGGGGAGCTGTTTTTT.